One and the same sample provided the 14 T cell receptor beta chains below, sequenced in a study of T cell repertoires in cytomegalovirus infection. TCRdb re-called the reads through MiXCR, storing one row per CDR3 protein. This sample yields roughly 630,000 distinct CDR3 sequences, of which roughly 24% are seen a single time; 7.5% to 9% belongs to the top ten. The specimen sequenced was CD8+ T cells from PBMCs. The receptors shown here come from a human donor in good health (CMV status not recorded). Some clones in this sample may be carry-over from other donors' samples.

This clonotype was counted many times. The CDR3 bases are TGTGCCAGCAGCTTGGTTGACAGCCCGGATCAGCCCCAGCATTTT. Translated: CASSLVDSPDQPQHF. This chain joins TRBV7-6 and TRBJ1-5; D might be TRBD1 (5 bases). This CDR3 has 15 amino acids. Trimming took off 3 bases at V and 5 bases at J, with 14 bases between the two ends. From germline, CDR1 is SGHVS and CDR2 FNYEAQ.

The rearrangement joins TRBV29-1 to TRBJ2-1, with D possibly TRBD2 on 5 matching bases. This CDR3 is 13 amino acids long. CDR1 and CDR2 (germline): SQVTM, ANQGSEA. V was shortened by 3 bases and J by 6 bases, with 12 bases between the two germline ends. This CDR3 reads CSVDWGDTNEQFF. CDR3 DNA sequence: TGCAGCGTTGATTGGGGAGATACCAATGAGCAGTTCTTC.

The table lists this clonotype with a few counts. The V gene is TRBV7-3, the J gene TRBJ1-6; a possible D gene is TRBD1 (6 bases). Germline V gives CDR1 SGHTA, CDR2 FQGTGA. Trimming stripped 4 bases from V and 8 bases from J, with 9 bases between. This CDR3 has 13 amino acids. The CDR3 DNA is TGTGCCAGCAGCTGGACAGTAGATTCACCCCTCCACTTT. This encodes CASSWTVDSPLHF.

Written as DNA, the CDR3 is TGTGCCAGCAGTTCCACGCCGGGACTAGAGGCCGGGGAGCTGTTTTTT. The encoded protein is CASSSTPGLEAGELFF. The V call is TRBV27, the J call TRBJ2-2; TRBD2 aligns across 8 bases. The CDR3 loop spans 16 amino acids. CDR1 and CDR2 from the germline V gene are MNHEY and SMNVEV (reference sequence). J lost 6 bases, V lost 4 bases, and 10 bases had no gene match.

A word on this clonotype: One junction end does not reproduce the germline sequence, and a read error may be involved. CDR3 loop: CANSPPLAGVGSSYNEQFF. CDR3 sequence (DNA): TGTGCCAACAGTCCCCCCCTGGCGGGGGTGGGGAGCTCCTACAATGAGCAGTTCTTC. This chain joins TRBV28 and TRBJ2-1; 7 nucleotides match TRBD2. The CDR3 runs to 19 residues. CDR1 and CDR2 from the germline V gene are MDHEN and SYDVKM.

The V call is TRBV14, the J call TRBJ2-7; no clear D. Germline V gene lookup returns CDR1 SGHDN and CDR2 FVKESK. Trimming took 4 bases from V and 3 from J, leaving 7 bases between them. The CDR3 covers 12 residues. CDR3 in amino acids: CASSPAIYEQYF. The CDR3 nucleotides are TGTGCCAGCAGCCCAGCAATCTACGAGCAGTACTTC.

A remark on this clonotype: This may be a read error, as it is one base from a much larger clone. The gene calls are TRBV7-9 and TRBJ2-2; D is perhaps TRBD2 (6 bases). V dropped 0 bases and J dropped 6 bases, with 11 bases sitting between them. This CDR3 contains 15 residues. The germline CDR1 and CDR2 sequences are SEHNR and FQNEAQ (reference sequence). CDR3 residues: CASSLATSYAGELFF. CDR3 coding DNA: TGTGCCAGCAGCTTAGCAACTAGCTACGCCGGGGAGCTGTTTTTT. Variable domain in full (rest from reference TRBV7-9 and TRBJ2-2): DTGVSQNPRHKITKRGQNVTFRCDPISEHNRLYWYRQTLGQGPEFLTYFQNEAQLEKSRLLSDRFSAERPKGSFSTLEIQRTEQGDSAMYLCASSLATSYAGELFFGEGSRLTVL.

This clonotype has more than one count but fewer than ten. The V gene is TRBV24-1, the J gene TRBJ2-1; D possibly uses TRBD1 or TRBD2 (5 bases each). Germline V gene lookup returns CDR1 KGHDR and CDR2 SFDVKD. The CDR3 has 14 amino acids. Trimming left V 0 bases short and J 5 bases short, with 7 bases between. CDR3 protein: CATSDLQGDNEQFF. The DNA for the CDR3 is TGTGCCACCAGTGATTTGCAGGGAGACAATGAGCAGTTCTTC.

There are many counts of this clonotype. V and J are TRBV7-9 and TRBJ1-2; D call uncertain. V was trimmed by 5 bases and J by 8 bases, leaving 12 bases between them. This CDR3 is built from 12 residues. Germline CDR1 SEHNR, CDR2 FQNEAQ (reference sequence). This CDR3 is CASSGRIRGYTF. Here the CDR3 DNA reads TGTGCCAGCAGCGGGAGAATTCGAGGCTACACCTTC.

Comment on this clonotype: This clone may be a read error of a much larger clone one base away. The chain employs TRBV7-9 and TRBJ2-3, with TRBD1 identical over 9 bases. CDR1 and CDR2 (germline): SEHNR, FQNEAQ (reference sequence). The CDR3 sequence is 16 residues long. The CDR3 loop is CASSFLGQGREDTQCF. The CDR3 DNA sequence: TGTGCCAGCAGCTTCTTGGGACAGGGACGGGAAGATACGCAGTGTTTT.

The CDR3 sequence is CAISEGTARGYTF. In DNA, the CDR3 is TGTGCCATCAGTGAGGGGACCGCGCGGGGCTACACCTTC. The rearrangement uses TRBV10-3 and TRBJ1-2; the D gene is possibly TRBD1 (5 bases). CDR1 and CDR2 (germline): ENHRY, SYGVKD. Trimming removed 2 bases at V and 8 bases at J, with 12 bases between. This CDR3 has 13 amino acids.

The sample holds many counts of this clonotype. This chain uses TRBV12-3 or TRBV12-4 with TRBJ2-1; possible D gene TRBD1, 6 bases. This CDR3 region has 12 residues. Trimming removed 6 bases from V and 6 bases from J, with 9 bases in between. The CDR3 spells CASRLGANEQFF. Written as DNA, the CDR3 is TGTGCCAGCAGGTTGGGGGCCAATGAGCAGTTCTTC.

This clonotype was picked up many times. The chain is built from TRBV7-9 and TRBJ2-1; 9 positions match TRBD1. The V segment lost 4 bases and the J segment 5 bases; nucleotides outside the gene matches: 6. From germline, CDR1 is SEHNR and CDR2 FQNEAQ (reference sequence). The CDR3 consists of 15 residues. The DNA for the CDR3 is TGTGCCAGCAGCTCCACCGGGACAGGGAACAATGAGCAGTTCTTC. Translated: CASSSTGTGNNEQFF.

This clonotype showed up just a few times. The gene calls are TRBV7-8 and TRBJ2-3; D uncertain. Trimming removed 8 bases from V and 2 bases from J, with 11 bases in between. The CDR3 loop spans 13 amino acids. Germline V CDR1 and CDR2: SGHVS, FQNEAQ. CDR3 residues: CASWPRTTDTQYF. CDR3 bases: TGTGCCAGCTGGCCAAGGACCACAGATACGCAGTATTTT.